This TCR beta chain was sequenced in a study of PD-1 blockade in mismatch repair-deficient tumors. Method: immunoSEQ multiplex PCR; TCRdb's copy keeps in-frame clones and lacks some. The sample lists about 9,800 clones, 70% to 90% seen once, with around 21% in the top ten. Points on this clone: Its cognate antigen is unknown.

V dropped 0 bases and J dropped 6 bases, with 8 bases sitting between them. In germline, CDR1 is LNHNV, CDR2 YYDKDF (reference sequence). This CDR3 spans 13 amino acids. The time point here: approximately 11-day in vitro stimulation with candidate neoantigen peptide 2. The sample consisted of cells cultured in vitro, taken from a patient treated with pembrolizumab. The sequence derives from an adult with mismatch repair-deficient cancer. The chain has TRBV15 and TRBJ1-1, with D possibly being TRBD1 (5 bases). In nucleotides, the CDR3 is TGTGCCACCAGCAGAGATCAGGGCCCTGAAGCTTTCTTT. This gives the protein CATSRDQGPEAFF.